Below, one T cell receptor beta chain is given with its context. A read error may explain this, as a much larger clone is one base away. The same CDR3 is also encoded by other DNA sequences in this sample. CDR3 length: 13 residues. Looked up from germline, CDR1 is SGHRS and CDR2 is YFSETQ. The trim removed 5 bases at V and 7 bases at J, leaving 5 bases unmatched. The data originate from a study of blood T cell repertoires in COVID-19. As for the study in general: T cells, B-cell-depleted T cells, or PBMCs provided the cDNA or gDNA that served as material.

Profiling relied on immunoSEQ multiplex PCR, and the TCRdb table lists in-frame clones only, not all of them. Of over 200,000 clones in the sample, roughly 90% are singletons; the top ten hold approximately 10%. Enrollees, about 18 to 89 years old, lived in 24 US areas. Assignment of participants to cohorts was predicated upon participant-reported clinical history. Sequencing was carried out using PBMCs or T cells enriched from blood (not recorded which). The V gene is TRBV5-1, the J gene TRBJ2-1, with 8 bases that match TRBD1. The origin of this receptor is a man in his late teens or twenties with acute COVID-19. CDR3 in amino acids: CASRETGGNEQFF. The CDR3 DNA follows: TGCGCCAGCAGGGAAACAGGGGGAAATGAGCAGTTCTTC. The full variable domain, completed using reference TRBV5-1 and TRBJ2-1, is KAGVTQTPRYLIKTRGQQVTLSCSPISGHRSVSWYQQTPGQGLQFLFEYFSETQRNKGNFPGRFSGRQFSNSRSEMNVSTLELGDSALYLCASRETGGNEQFFGPGTRLTVL.